The clone carrying this T cell receptor beta chain has just a few counts. This specimen belongs to a study of identical twins. The germline gives CDR1 SNHLY, CDR2 FYNNEI. Between the trimmed V and J ends, which lost 6 bases and 5 bases, there was a span of 13 bases. The CDR3 is made up of 14 amino acids. cDNA molecules carried unique molecular identifiers, and template switching added a universal primer site. TCRdb redid the calling of the 5' RACE reads with MiXCR, one entry per CDR3 protein. The sample lists 1.5 million to 2 million distinct CDR3 sequences, around 33% occurring once. The sequence came from a newborn girl in good health. The sequenced sample consisted of cord blood. The chain recombines TRBV2 with TRBJ1-4; TRBD1 is a possible D gene (5 bases). The CDR3 coding sequence is TGTGCCAGCAGGCCCGGGACGGGAAATGAAAAACTGTTTTTT. It codes for CASRPGTGNEKLFF.